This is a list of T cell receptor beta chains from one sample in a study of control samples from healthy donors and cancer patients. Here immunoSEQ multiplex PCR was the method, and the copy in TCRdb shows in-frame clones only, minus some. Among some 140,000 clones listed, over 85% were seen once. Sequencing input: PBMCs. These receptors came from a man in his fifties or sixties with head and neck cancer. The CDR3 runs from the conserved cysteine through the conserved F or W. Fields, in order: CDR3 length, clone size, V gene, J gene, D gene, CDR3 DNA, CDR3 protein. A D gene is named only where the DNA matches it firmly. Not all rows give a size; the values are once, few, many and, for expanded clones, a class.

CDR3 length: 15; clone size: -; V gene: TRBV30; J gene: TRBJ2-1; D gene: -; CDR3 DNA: TGTGCCTGGAGAGTAGGCGGACAGTCCTACAATGAGCAGTTCTTC; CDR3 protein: CAWRVGGQSYNEQFF
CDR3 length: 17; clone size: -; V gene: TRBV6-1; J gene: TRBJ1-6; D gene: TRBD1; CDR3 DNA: TGTGCCAGCAGTGCCAACAGGGGGCGCGTCATTAATTCACCCCTCCACTTT; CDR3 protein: CASSANRGRVINSPLHF
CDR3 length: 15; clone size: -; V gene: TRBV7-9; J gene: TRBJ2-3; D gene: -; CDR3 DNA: TGTGCCAGCAGCGACCCCCGCGGTAGCACAGATACGCAGTATTTT; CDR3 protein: CASSDPRGSTDTQYF
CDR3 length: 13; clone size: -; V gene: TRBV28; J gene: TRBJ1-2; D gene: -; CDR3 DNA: TGTGCCAGCGGGGGTGCCACAGGGAGCGGCTACACCTTC; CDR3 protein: CASGGATGSGYTF
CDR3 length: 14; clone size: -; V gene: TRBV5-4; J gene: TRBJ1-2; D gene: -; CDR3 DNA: TGTGCCAGCAGCCCCATTCCAGCAAACTATGGCTACACCTTC; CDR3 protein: CASSPIPANYGYTF
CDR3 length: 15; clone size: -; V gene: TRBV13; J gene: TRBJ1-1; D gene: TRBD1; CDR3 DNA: TGTGCCAGCAGCCGATTTGGACAGGGATCCGCTGAAGCTTTCTTT; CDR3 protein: CASSRFGQGSAEAFF
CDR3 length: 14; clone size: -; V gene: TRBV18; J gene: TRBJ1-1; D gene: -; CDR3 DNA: TGTGCCAGCTCACCGAGAGGAACCAACACTGAAGCTTTCTTT; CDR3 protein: CASSPRGTNTEAFF
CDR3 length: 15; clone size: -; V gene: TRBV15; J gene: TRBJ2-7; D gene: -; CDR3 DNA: TGTGCCACCAGTACCCAAGGGGGGAGCTCCTACGAGCAGTACTTC; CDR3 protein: CATSTQGGSSYEQYF
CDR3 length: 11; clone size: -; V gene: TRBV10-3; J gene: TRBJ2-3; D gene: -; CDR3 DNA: TGTGCCATCTCGGGCACAGATACGCAGTATTTT; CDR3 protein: CAISGTDTQYF
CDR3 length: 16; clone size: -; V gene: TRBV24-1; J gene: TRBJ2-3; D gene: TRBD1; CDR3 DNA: TGTGCCACCAGTGATTCTGGGGCAGGGGGCGAAGATACGCAGTATTTT; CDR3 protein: CATSDSGAGGEDTQYF
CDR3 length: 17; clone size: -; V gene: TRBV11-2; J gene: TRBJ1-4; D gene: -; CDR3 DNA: TGTGCCAGCAGCCCCAATAGAGTGCAGAAACCTAATGAAAAACTGTTTTTT; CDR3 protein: CASSPNRVQKPNEKLFF
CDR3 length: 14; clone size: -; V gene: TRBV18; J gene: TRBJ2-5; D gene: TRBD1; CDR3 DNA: TGTGCCAGCTCACTGACAGGGGCGCGGGAGACCCAGTACTTC; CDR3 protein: CASSLTGARETQYF
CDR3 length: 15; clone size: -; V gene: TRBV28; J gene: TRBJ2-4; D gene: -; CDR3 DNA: TGTGCCAGCAGTTTTCGAGGACTAGCCAAAAACATTCAGTACTTC; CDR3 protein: CASSFRGLAKNIQYF
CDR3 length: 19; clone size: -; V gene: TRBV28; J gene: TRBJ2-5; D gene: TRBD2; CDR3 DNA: TGTGCCAGCAGTTCGACTAGCGGGAGGGCCAAAGGGGCCCAAGAGACCCAGTACTTC; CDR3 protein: CASSSTSGRAKGAQETQYF
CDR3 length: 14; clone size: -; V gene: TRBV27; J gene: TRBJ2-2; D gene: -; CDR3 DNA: TGTGCCAGCAGTTCCTCCAGGGTCACCGGGGAGCTGTTTTTT; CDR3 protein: CASSSSRVTGELFF
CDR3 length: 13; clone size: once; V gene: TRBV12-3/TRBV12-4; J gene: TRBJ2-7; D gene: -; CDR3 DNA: TGTGCCAGCAGTTTAGGCGGCGTTTACGAGCAGTACTTC; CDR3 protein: CASSLGGVYEQYF
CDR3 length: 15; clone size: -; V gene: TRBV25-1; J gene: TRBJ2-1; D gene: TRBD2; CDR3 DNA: TGTGCCAGCAGTCCCGGGACTAGCGGGAGGAATGAGCAGTTCTTC; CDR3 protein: CASSPGTSGRNEQFF
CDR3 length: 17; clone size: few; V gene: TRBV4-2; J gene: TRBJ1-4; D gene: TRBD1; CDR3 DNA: TGTGCCAGCAGCCAAACAAAGGACAGGGGGAGGGACGAAAAACTGTTTTTT; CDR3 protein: CASSQTKDRGRDEKLFF
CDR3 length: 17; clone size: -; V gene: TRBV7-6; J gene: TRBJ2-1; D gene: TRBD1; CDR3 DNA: TGTGCCAGCAGCTTAATGGCCTCGGGACAGCGAGGAAGTGAGCAGTTCTTC; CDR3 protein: CASSLMASGQRGSEQFF
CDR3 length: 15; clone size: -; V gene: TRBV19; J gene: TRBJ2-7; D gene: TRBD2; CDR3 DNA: TGTGCCAGTAGGTCGGGACTAGCGGGCCGTTACGAGCAGTACTTC; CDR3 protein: CASRSGLAGRYEQYF
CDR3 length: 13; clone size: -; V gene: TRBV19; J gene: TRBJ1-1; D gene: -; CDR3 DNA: TGTGCCAGTAGTCCTCAGAGGGACACTGAAGCTTTCTTT; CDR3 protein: CASSPQRDTEAFF
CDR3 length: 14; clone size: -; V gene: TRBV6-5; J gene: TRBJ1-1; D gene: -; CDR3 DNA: TGTGCCAGCAGTCCCGGGGGTCGGGGCACTGAAGCTTTCTTT; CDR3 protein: CASSPGGRGTEAFF
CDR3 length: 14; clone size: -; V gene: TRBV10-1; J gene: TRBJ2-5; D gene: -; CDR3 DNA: TGCGCCAGCAGTGAGAAGGGGTGGGGAGAGACCCAGTACTTC; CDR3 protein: CASSEKGWGETQYF
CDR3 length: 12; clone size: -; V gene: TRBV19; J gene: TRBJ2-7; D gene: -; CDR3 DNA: TGTGCCAGTAAGGAGGCAGCCGGGGAGCAGTACTTC; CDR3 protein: CASKEAAGEQYF
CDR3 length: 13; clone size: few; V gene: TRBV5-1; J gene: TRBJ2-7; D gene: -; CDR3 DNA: TGCGCCAGCAGCTTGGCCGATCAGGGCGAGCAGTACTTC; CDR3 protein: CASSLADQGEQYF
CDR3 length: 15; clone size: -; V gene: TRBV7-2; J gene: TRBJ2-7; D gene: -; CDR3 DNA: TGTGCCAGCCGCGCTAGCCGATCCCTCTCCTACGAGCAGTACTTC; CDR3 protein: CASRASRSLSYEQYF
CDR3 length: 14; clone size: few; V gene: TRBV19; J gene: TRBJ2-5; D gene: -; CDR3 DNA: TGTGCCAGTAGTATTAGGGGCTATCAAGAGACCCAGTACTTC; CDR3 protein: CASSIRGYQETQYF
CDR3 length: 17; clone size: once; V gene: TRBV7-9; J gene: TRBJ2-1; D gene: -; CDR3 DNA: TGTGCCAGCAGCTCTTCCACACTCCGACAGGTTGGCAATGAGCAGTTCTTC; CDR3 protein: CASSSSTLRQVGNEQFF
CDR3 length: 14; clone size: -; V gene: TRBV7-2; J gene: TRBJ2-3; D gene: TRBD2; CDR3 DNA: TGTGCCAGCACCGTTAGCGGGAGGGCCCCTACGCAGTATTTT; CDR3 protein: CASTVSGRAPTQYF
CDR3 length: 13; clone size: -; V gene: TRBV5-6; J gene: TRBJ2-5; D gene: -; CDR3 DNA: TGTGCCAGCAGCTTTCAGGTTCAAGAGACCCAGTACTTC; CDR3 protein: CASSFQVQETQYF
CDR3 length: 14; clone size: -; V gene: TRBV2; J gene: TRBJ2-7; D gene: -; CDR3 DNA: TGTGCCAGCGGACCCCTCGGAGGGGTGGGCGAGCAGTACTTC; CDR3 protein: CASGPLGGVGEQYF
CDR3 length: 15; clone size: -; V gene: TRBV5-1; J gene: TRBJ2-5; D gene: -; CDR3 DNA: TGCGCCAGCAGCTTTTCGAGGGGGGTGCGGGAGACCCAGTACTTC; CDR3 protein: CASSFSRGVRETQYF
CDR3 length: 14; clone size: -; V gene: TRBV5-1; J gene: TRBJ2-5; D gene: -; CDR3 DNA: TGCGCCAGCAGCCCAAGCTTGAGCCAAGAGACCCAGTACTTC; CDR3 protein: CASSPSLSQETQYF
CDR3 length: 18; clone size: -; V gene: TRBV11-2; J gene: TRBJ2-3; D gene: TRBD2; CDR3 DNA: TGTGCCAGCAGCACTAGACTAGCGGGGAAGCCTAGCACAGATACGCAGTATTTT; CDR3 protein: CASSTRLAGKPSTDTQYF
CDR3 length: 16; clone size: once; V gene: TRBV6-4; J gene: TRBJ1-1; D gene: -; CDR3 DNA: TGTGCCAGCAGTGACGACCCGGGACAAATCCTCACTGAAGCTTTCTTT; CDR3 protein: CASSDDPGQILTEAFF
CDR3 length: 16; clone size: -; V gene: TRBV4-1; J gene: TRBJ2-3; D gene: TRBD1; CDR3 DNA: TGCGCCAGCAGCCGGGACCGGGACAGGCTCACAGATACGCAGTATTTT; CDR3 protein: CASSRDRDRLTDTQYF
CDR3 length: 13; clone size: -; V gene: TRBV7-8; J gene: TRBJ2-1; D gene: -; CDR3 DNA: TGTGCCAGCAGCCCTACCCTGGGGAATGAGCAGTTCTTC; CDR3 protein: CASSPTLGNEQFF
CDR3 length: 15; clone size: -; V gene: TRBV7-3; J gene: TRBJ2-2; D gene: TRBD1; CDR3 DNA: TGTGCCAGCAGCCGGGGACAGGGAGTCACCGGGGAGCTGTTTTTT; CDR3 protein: CASSRGQGVTGELFF